This is a list of T cell receptor beta chains from one sample in a study of CD8 T cells in Susac syndrome. TCRdb ran MiXCR on the immunoSEQ multiplex PCR reads and lists one entry per CDR3 protein. The table includes 150,000 to 200,000 distinct CDR3 sequences, 94% detected once. Sequencing input: CD4+ T cells from PBMCs. Every receptor here comes from a human donor with Susac syndrome. CDR3s include the opening cysteine and the closing phenylalanine or tryptophan. Each record gives: V gene, J gene, CDR3 protein.

TRBV29-1,TRBJ2-3,CSVESPGGRGKYF
TRBV5-6,TRBJ1-6,CASSLAPTGTENSPLHF
TRBV5-4,TRBJ2-4,CASSLAPSPRQDIQYF
TRBV7-9,TRBJ2-7,CASSPAKGYEQYF
TRBV5-1,TRBJ2-1,CASSSQPGQDNEQFF
TRBV14,TRBJ1-6,CASSQENRGESPLHF
TRBV9,TRBJ2-1,CASSVVTRGYNEQFF
TRBV2,TRBJ2-7,CASSRQGGHEQYF
TRBV13,TRBJ1-6,CASRDRSYNSPLHF
TRBV7-2,TRBJ2-7,CASSHERGSYEQYF
TRBV29-1,TRBJ2-1,CSAKVSGLYNEQFF
TRBV7-8,TRBJ1-5,CASSLEGQAPSLPQHF
TRBV10-3,TRBJ2-1,CAISEGAGPHEQFF
TRBV7-2,TRBJ1-2,CASSSQGSGYTF
TRBV7-9,TRBJ1-4,CASSVLTDNEKLFF
TRBV27,TRBJ1-2,CASSGGQGVSGYTF
TRBV9,TRBJ2-5,CASSVDRDQETQYF
TRBV29-1,TRBJ2-3,CSADLAPGTDTQYF
TRBV25-1,TRBJ2-7,CASSERREQYF
TRBV12-3/TRBV12-4,TRBJ1-1,CASSLIMVSGEAFF
TRBV5-5,TRBJ1-5,CASSFDRGPNQPQHF
TRBV10-1,TRBJ2-1,CASSEEAGAYNEQFF
TRBV9,TRBJ2-7,CASSDDHTHTGTGFLNYEQYF
TRBV6-2/TRBV6-3,TRBJ1-2,CASSTIGYGYTF
TRBV7-9,TRBJ2-1,CTSSFSRDGFLFF
TRBV25-1,TRBJ1-2,CASSVGGDGYTF
TRBV18,TRBJ2-1,CASSATAGTYNEQFF
TRBV9,TRBJ2-1,CASSPPNEETMKQFF
TRBV4-3,TRBJ2-3,CASSHSTVGTDTQYF
TRBV6-5,TRBJ2-5,CASSRAGGPYETQYF
TRBV25-1,TRBJ2-3,CASSELWGTDTQYF
TRBV18,TRBJ1-5,CASSPGGEGNQPQHF
TRBV25-1,TRBJ2-7,CASSEFGQGSYEQYF
TRBV9,TRBJ1-1,CASSPRPAGGSTEAFF
TRBV10-3,TRBJ2-7,CASYSGTGSSYEQYF
TRBV30,TRBJ2-3,CAWSQKRSNTDTQYF
TRBV10-3,TRBJ1-4,CAISERTGQGQDEKLFF